The rows below give T cell receptor beta chains drawn from one sample of a study of blood T cell repertoires in COVID-19. Sequencing was performed with immunoSEQ multiplex PCR; in TCRdb, only in-frame clones are kept and a portion is missing. The sample consists of approximately 25,000 clones, approximately 75% of them appearing once. The sequenced material came from peripheral blood. These receptors were collected from a woman in her sixties or seventies with COVID-19, enrolled during active disease. Each CDR3 is given with its conserved first and last residue. Each record gives: D gene, J gene, clone size, V gene, CDR3 DNA, CDR3 protein. D genes are given only for firm matches. A row's size may be missing; if present it is once, few, many or a size class.

D gene: NA
J gene: TRBJ2-2
clone size: NA
V gene: TRBV6-1
CDR3 DNA: TGTGCCAGCAGTGAGGCTGGTGGGGAGCTGTTTTTT
CDR3 protein: CASSEAGGELFF

D gene: TRBD2
J gene: TRBJ2-1
clone size: NA
V gene: TRBV27
CDR3 DNA: TGTGCCAGCAGTACTTTAGCGGGAGGAGGCAATGAGCAGTTCTTC
CDR3 protein: CASSTLAGGGNEQFF

D gene: NA
J gene: TRBJ1-6
clone size: few
V gene: TRBV11-2
CDR3 DNA: TGTGCCAGCAGCCCCAGTAATTCACCCCTCCACTTT
CDR3 protein: CASSPSNSPLHF

D gene: NA
J gene: TRBJ1-3
clone size: NA
V gene: TRBV18
CDR3 DNA: TGTGCCAGCTCACCTGTAGCTTTCTCTGGAAACACCATATATTTT
CDR3 protein: CASSPVAFSGNTIYF

D gene: NA
J gene: TRBJ2-1
clone size: NA
V gene: TRBV15
CDR3 DNA: TGTGCCACCAGCAGACCCGGGACACAAAAAAGATCCAATGAGCAGTTCTTC
CDR3 protein: CATSRPGTQKRSNEQFF

D gene: TRBD1
J gene: TRBJ2-2
clone size: few
V gene: TRBV4-2
CDR3 DNA: TGTGCCAGCAGCCAAGGTGAGACAGGGACCACCGGGGAGCTGTTTTTT
CDR3 protein: CASSQGETGTTGELFF

D gene: TRBD2
J gene: TRBJ2-5
clone size: NA
V gene: TRBV9
CDR3 DNA: TGTGCCAGCAGCCACGGGGGGGCCGCGGGAGAGACCCAGTACTTC
CDR3 protein: CASSHGGAAGETQYF

D gene: TRBD1
J gene: TRBJ1-6
clone size: NA
V gene: TRBV5-1
CDR3 DNA: TGCGCCAGCAATCCGACAGGGGCGGGGGATTCACCCCTCCACTTT
CDR3 protein: CASNPTGAGDSPLHF

D gene: TRBD1
J gene: TRBJ1-2
clone size: NA
V gene: TRBV4-1
CDR3 DNA: TGCGCCAGCAGCCAAGTACAGGGGCTTGGCTATGGCTACACCTTC
CDR3 protein: CASSQVQGLGYGYTF

D gene: NA
J gene: TRBJ2-1
clone size: NA
V gene: TRBV6-5
CDR3 DNA: TGTGCCAGCAGTCGGGGAGTCAATGAGCAGTTCTTC
CDR3 protein: CASSRGVNEQFF

D gene: TRBD1
J gene: TRBJ1-3
clone size: NA
V gene: TRBV2
CDR3 DNA: TGTGCCAGCAGGACAGGGGTCTTCTCTGGAAACACCATATATTTT
CDR3 protein: CASRTGVFSGNTIYF

D gene: NA
J gene: TRBJ2-2
clone size: NA
V gene: TRBV7-2
CDR3 DNA: TGTGCCAGCAGCTTACGCGGGTACGGCACCGGGGAGCTGTTTTTT
CDR3 protein: CASSLRGYGTGELFF

D gene: NA
J gene: TRBJ1-1
clone size: NA
V gene: TRBV5-4
CDR3 DNA: TGTGCCAGCAGCCGCCGGGACTTCGACACTGAAGCTTTCTTT
CDR3 protein: CASSRRDFDTEAFF

D gene: TRBD1
J gene: TRBJ2-7
clone size: NA
V gene: TRBV2
CDR3 DNA: TGTGCCAGCAGTGCAAGGGGACAGGGGAGGAAGCAGTACTTC
CDR3 protein: CASSARGQGRKQYF

D gene: NA
J gene: TRBJ1-3
clone size: NA
V gene: TRBV2
CDR3 DNA: TGTGCCAGCACTAGCCAGGCAGCAACGTGGAACACCATATATTTT
CDR3 protein: CASTSQAATWNTIYF

D gene: NA
J gene: TRBJ1-1
clone size: NA
V gene: TRBV19
CDR3 DNA: TGTGCCTCGCGGGGGAACACTGAAGCTTTCTTT
CDR3 protein: CASRGNTEAFF

D gene: TRBD1
J gene: TRBJ1-2
clone size: medium-sized
V gene: TRBV5-6
CDR3 DNA: TGTGCCAGCAGCTTGGTTAAGACAGGGACCTATGGCTACACCTTC
CDR3 protein: CASSLVKTGTYGYTF

D gene: NA
J gene: TRBJ1-1
clone size: NA
V gene: TRBV3-1/TRBV3-2
CDR3 DNA: TGTGCCAGCAGTCGCGACAGCCAGATGAACACTGAAGCTTTCTTT
CDR3 protein: CASSRDSQMNTEAFF

D gene: NA
J gene: TRBJ1-4
clone size: NA
V gene: TRBV14
CDR3 DNA: TGTGCCAGCAGCCAAGATTTTGAGGAAAAACTGTTTTTT
CDR3 protein: CASSQDFEEKLFF

D gene: NA
J gene: TRBJ2-5
clone size: few
V gene: TRBV7-8
CDR3 DNA: TGTGCCAGCAGCTTTATTTCTACCTCGGAGACCCAGTACTTC
CDR3 protein: CASSFISTSETQYF

D gene: NA
J gene: TRBJ1-2
clone size: NA
V gene: TRBV6-6
CDR3 DNA: TGTGCCAGCACCTCTCGAGGGGGGGGCCCCAACTATGGCTACACCTTC
CDR3 protein: CASTSRGGGPNYGYTF

D gene: TRBD1
J gene: TRBJ2-5
clone size: NA
V gene: TRBV5-8
CDR3 DNA: TGTGCCAGCAGCTTGGACCCACCTGACAGGGGGATGGAGACCCAGTACTTC
CDR3 protein: CASSLDPPDRGMETQYF

D gene: NA
J gene: TRBJ2-2
clone size: NA
V gene: TRBV3-1/TRBV3-2
CDR3 DNA: TGTGCCAGCAGCCAATCTCCGGGAGCCGGGGAGCTGTTTTTT
CDR3 protein: CASSQSPGAGELFF

D gene: NA
J gene: TRBJ1-1
clone size: NA
V gene: TRBV28
CDR3 DNA: TGTGCCAGCAGTTCCGTGAACACTGAAGCTTTCTTT
CDR3 protein: CASSSVNTEAFF

D gene: TRBD1
J gene: TRBJ1-5
clone size: NA
V gene: TRBV18
CDR3 DNA: TGTGCCAGCTCACCATTGGGCAGGGGGAGCAATCAGCCCCAGCATTTT
CDR3 protein: CASSPLGRGSNQPQHF

D gene: TRBD1
J gene: TRBJ2-2
clone size: once
V gene: TRBV19
CDR3 DNA: TGTGCCAGTAGTCCCACAGGGGGGAACACCGGGGAGCTGTTTTTT
CDR3 protein: CASSPTGGNTGELFF

D gene: TRBD2
J gene: TRBJ2-7
clone size: NA
V gene: TRBV19
CDR3 DNA: TGTGCCAGTACGCTGTCGGGGGGTGGCGAGCAGTACTTC
CDR3 protein: CASTLSGGGEQYF